This record concerns one T cell receptor (beta chain) sequence. Germline-derived CDR1 and CDR2 are SGHAT and FQNNGV. The trim removed 4 bases at V and 10 bases at J, leaving 13 bases unmatched. This CDR3 has 15 amino acids. The data originate from a study of shared clonotypes between healthy human individuals. It was CD45RO-negative cells, positively selected for CCR7, that made up naive CD8 cells, with terminally differentiated effector memory CD45RA+ cells excluded. Per the study methods: ImmunoSEQ gave junction-only sequences without quality scores, so filtering differed. Sequencing was performed with immunoSEQ multiplex PCR; in TCRdb, only in-frame clones are kept and a portion is missing. V and J calls and clone size follow that table, whereas D and trimming were derived from the DNA. Altogether about 2.1 million clones are present, about 92% being singletons, with the ten largest covering 1.5% to 2%.

Sequencing input: naive CD8+ T cells from PBMCs. This receptor was taken from a young man in good health. Some clones in this sample may be carry-over from other donors' samples. The genes are TRBV11-2 and TRBJ1-1; 9 bases line up with TRBD1. CDR3 in DNA: TGTGCCAGCAGCTGGGGACAGGGTTCGGGGGTTGGAGCTTTCTTT. Its protein product is CASSWGQGSGVGAFF.